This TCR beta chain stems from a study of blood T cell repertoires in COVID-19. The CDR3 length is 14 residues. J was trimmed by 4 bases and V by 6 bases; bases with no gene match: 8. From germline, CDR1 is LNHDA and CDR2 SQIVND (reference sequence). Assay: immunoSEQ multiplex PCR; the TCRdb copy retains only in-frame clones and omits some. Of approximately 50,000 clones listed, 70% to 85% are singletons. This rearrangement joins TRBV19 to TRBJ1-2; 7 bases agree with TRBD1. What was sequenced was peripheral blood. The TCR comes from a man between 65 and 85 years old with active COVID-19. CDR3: CASRPTGAGYGYTF. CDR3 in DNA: TGTGCCAGTAGGCCCACAGGGGCAGGCTATGGCTACACCTTC.